This entry lists 18 T cell receptor beta chains sequenced from one sample in a study of breast tumors, draining lymph nodes, adjacent tissues. Axillary draining lymph nodes of breast cancer patients supplied the node samples. Via MiXCR, TCRdb re-called the multiplex PCR reads, giving one row per CDR3 protein. The sample has about 180,000 distinct CDR3 sequences; roughly 30% are singletons. Sequencing used axillary lymph node tissue. All receptors derive from a female donor with breast cancer. Some clones in this sample may be carry-over from other donors' samples.

This clonotype was observed many times. The chain couples TRBV5-6 to TRBJ1-2; D uncertain. The V end was cut by 2 bases, the J end by 4 bases, with 12 bases between. The germline V gene encodes CDR1 SGHDT and CDR2 YYEEEE. The CDR3 is made up of 14 amino acids. As DNA, the CDR3 is TGTGCCAGCAGCTTTGAAACAGTGGTCTATGGCTACACCTTC. Its protein product is CASSFETVVYGYTF.

This clonotype was detected only once. J is TRBJ2-1 and V is TRBV7-9, with D perhaps matching TRBD2 (5 bases). The CDR3 totals 13 residues. The V end lost 6 bases, the J end lost 9 bases, and 15 bases lay between the germline ends. Germline CDR1 SEHNR, CDR2 FQNEAQ (reference sequence). CDR3 residues: CASSYASSAEQFF. In DNA form, the CDR3 reads TGTGCCAGCAGTTACGCTAGCAGCGCTGAGCAGTTCTTC. Based on the CDR3 plus reference TRBV7-9 and TRBJ2-1, the full variable domain is DTGVSQNPRHKITKRGQNVTFRCDPISEHNRLYWYRQTLGQGPEFLTYFQNEAQLEKSRLLSDRFSAERPKGSFSTLEIQRTEQGDSAMYLCASSYASSAEQFFGPGTRLTVL.

This clonotype was seen many times. The genes are TRBV20-1 and TRBJ2-7; D remains ambiguous. This CDR3 comprises 13 residues. V was shortened by 0 bases and J by 1 base, with 7 bases between the two germline ends. Germline assignment: CDR1 DFQATT and CDR2 SNEGSKA (reference sequence). The CDR3 sequence: CSARDLESYEQYF. The CDR3 nucleotides are TGCAGTGCTAGAGACCTGGAGTCCTACGAGCAGTACTTC.

This clonotype was seen at least ten times. This chain connects TRBV6-6 to TRBJ2-7, with a weak D call TRBD2 (6 bases). CDR3 length: 15 amino acids. Per the germline V gene, CDR1 is MNHNY and CDR2 is SVGAGI (reference sequence). V dropped 7 bases and J dropped 5 bases, with 21 bases sitting between them. The CDR3 sequence: CASTNRDFGGDEQYF. The CDR3 DNA reads TGTGCCAGCACAAACCGGGACTTCGGAGGCGACGAGCAGTACTTC.

This rearrangement joins TRBV24-1 to TRBJ2-3; perhaps TRBD1 as D (5 bases). This CDR3 region has 16 residues. The V end was cut by 5 bases, the J end by 7 bases, with 21 bases between. Germline V gives CDR1 KGHDR, CDR2 SFDVKD. DNA of the CDR3: TGTGCCACCAGTGCTAGTCACGATACCGCAGGGAATACGCAGTATTTT. As protein: CATSASHDTAGNTQYF.

The V call is TRBV12-3 or TRBV12-4, the J call TRBJ1-1; the D gene is possibly TRBD1 (5 bases). Trimming removed 3 bases at V and 4 bases at J, with 12 bases between. The length of the CDR3 is 14 residues. CDR3 DNA: TGTGCCAGCAGTTTCCCCTCTAGGGGCACTGAAGCTTTCTTT. The encoded protein is CASSFPSRGTEAFF.

This clonotype was seen many times. The chain joins TRBV2 to TRBJ1-3; possible D gene TRBD1, 5 bases. Deletions cut 4 bases from V and 4 bases from J, with 8 bases between. This CDR3 comprises 13 residues. The germline CDR1 and CDR2 sequences are SNHLY and FYNNEI. The CDR3 nucleotides are TGTGCCAGCAGTGCAGGGATAGGAAACACCATATATTTT. This gives the protein CASSAGIGNTIYF.

The CDR3, as DNA: TGCAGTGCTGGGCGGGGCAGGGGACAGAGCAATCAGCCCCAGCATTTT. Translating it yields CSAGRGRGQSNQPQHF. The gene calls are TRBV20-1 and TRBJ1-5, with 7 bases identical to TRBD1. This CDR3 region has 16 residues. The germline V gene encodes CDR1 DFQATT and CDR2 SNEGSKA (reference sequence). V lost 5 bases and J lost 1; bases outside the gene matches: 11.

Note on this clonotype: This is likely a read error, given that the CDR3 carries no conserved phenylalanine or tryptophan at its end. The DNA is omitted, as the CDR3 cannot be located on it reliably, and the CDR3 follows TCRdb's listing. The V and J genes are TRBV7-3 and TRBJ2-6. The CDR3 region is 9 residues in length, termini included. CDR1 SGHTA and CDR2 FQGTGA come from the germline V gene. CDR3 in amino acids: CASSLTGTS.

The rearrangement joins TRBV4-2 to TRBJ2-6; tentatively, D is TRBD1 (5 bases). This CDR3 region has 20 residues. Germline V gives CDR1 LGHNA, CDR2 YNFKEQ. The V gene lost 0 bases and the J gene lost 1 base, with 19 bases spanning the gap. DNA of the CDR3: TGTGCCAGCAGCCAAGATAGGGTGGCAGGGCCCAATTCTGGGGCCAACGTCCTGACTTTC. It codes for CASSQDRVAGPNSGANVLTF.

The chain is built from TRBV6-5 and TRBJ1-2; 11 nucleotides line up with TRBD1. V shed 5 bases, J shed 4 bases, and the junction held 6 bases outside the gene matches. Germline V CDR1 and CDR2: MNHEY, SVGAGI. The CDR3 consists of 15 residues. CDR3 nucleotides: TGTGCCAGCAGTGTCCCGGGACAGGGGGTCTATGGCTACACCTTC. Translation: CASSVPGQGVYGYTF.

This clonotype appeared many times. CDR3 bases: TGTGCCACCAGTGATCCAGGACAGGGGGCGTGGGGCGAGCAGTACTTC. It specifies CATSDPGQGAWGEQYF. V usage is TRBV24-1 and J usage is TRBJ2-7, with 11 bases matching TRBD1. The CDR3 spans 16 residues. Germline V CDR1 and CDR2: KGHDR, SFDVKD. J gave up 6 bases and V 3 bases, and 9 bases lay outside the gene matches.

To note about this clonotype: An end of the junction differs from the germline gene, which may be a read error. The CDR3 sequence: CASGGRGEADYGCTF. The CDR3 DNA follows: TGTGCCAGCGGGGGGCGCGGAGAGGCGGACTATGGCTGCACCTTC. V gene TRBV9 combines with J gene TRBJ1-2; tentatively, D is TRBD1 (6 bases). This CDR3 has 15 amino acids. Germline assignment: CDR1 SGDLS and CDR2 YYNGEE. The full variable domain, rest sourced from reference TRBV9 and TRBJ1-2, is DSGVTQTPKHLITATGQRVTLRCSPRSGDLSVYWYQQSLDQGLQFLIQYYNGEERAKGNILERFSAQQFPDLHSELNLSSLELGDSALYFCASGGRGEADYGCTFGSGTRLTVV.

This clonotype was found a few times. Since a much larger clone is just one base distant, this may be a read error. The V and J genes are TRBV14 and TRBJ2-2; 7 bases match TRBD1. Germline CDR1 SGHDN, CDR2 FVKESK. The CDR3 has 15 amino acids. CDR3 nucleotides: TGTGCCAGCAGGTGGACAGGAGCGAACACCGGGGAGCCGTTTTTT. This gives the protein CASRWTGANTGEPFF.

V and J are TRBV6-6 and TRBJ2-2; D remains ambiguous. V gave up 9 bases and J gave up 6 bases, with 5 bases separating them. The CDR3 loop spans 10 amino acids. Germline CDR1 MNHNY, CDR2 SVGAGI (reference sequence). CDR3 nucleotide sequence: TGTGCCAGTAGGCCCGGGGAGCTGTTTTTT. It encodes CASRPGELFF.

Many counts were recorded for this clonotype. Germline and junction disagree at one end, which may indicate a read error. The chain couples TRBV14 to TRBJ2-5; D may match TRBD1 or TRBD2 (5 bases each). CDR1 is SGHDN and CDR2 is FVKESK in the germline V gene. The CDR3 contains 14 residues. The CDR3 region is CASSQVQGVETQSF. CDR3 coding DNA: TGTGCCAGCAGCCAAGTTCAGGGAGTAGAGACCCAGTCCTTC.

Turning to this clonotype: The DNA is left out, because the CDR3 cannot be placed on it with certainty; the CDR3 is given as TCRdb lists it. This rearrangement joins TRBV12-3 or TRBV12-4 to TRBJ2-6; the table's D gene call, TRBD1, was not cross checked with the DNA. The CDR3 extends over 22 residues, inclusive of both ends. The CDR3 region is CASSLGRGNGYTFGSGTNVLTF.

This clonotype has just one count. The CDR3 DNA is TGTGCCAGCTCAGACGGGATTTACAGGGGGAGCTCTGGAAACACCATATATTTT. Translated: CASSDGIYRGSSGNTIYF. The chain carries TRBV18 and TRBJ1-3; TRBD1 agrees at 8 bases. Germline CDR1 and CDR2: KGHSH and LQKENI. V was clipped by 5 bases and J by 0 bases; unmatched bases: 12. CDR3 length: 18 amino acids.